A single sample is the source of the 29 T cell receptor beta chains below, sequenced in a study of blood T cell repertoires in COVID-19 (dated by TCRdb to 2020 to 2021). Receptors were amplified or captured by the immunoSEQ multiplex PCR assay. Held by TCRdb, this immuneACCESS table contains in-frame sequences only and omits some clones. Under half of the omission traces to an unresolved V gene where checked; the cause of the rest is unknown. This sample lists tens of thousands of clones; 80% to 90% were detected once. The ten largest clonotypes hold approximately 6% of the sample. Sequencing was performed on peripheral blood. The receptors stem from an elderly woman with acute or convalescent COVID-19.

This rearrangement joins TRBV19 to TRBJ1-3, with D possibly matching TRBD1 (6 bases). This CDR3 has 15 amino acids. The V end was cut by 4 bases, the J end by 1 base, with 11 bases between. Germline values: CDR1 LNHDA, CDR2 SQIVND (reference sequence). CDR3 DNA: TGTGCCAGTAGTACTCAGACAGGTTCTGGAAACACCATATATTTT. This codes for CASSTQTGSGNTIYF.

The chain recombines TRBV19 with TRBJ1-6; D possibly corresponds to TRBD1 (5 bases). Trimming took 6 bases from V and 0 from J, leaving 12 bases between them. This CDR3 spans 16 amino acids. CDR1 is LNHDA and CDR2 is SQIVND in the germline V gene (reference sequence). CDR3 sequence reads: CASSLGGSSYNSPLHF. CDR3 nucleotide sequence: TGTGCCAGTAGCCTGGGGGGTAGCTCCTATAATTCACCCCTCCACTTT.

CDR3 DNA sequence: TGTGCCAGCAGCTCTGGGGGGATGACAGCTTACAATGAGCAGTTCTTC. Residues: CASSSGGMTAYNEQFF. The rearrangement links TRBV7-9 to TRBJ2-1; D possibly corresponds to TRBD2 (6 bases). Trimming stripped 4 bases from V and 4 bases from J, with 17 bases between. Germline V lookup: CDR1 SEHNR, CDR2 FQNEAQ (reference sequence). This CDR3 has 16 residues.

The chain is built from TRBV2 and TRBJ2-1; 7 bases map to TRBD2. Germline CDR1 is SNHLY and CDR2 is FYNNEI. J was trimmed by 7 bases and V by 6 bases; bases with no gene match: 9. The CDR3 consists of 14 residues. The CDR3 coding sequence is TGTGCCAGCAGAGGCCTACGGGGGGTGAATGAGCAGTTCTTC. Translated, it gives CASRGLRGVNEQFF. Based on the CDR3 plus reference TRBV2 and TRBJ2-1, the full variable domain is EPEVTQTPSHQVTQMGQEVILRCVPISNHLYFYWYRQILGQKVEFLVSFYNNEISEKSEIFDDQFSVERPDGSNFTLKIRSTKLEDSAMYFCASRGLRGVNEQFFGPGTRLTVL.

The CDR3 is CASSFGQGSQPQHF. CDR3 nucleotide sequence: TGTGCCAGCAGCTTTGGACAGGGCAGTCAGCCCCAGCATTTT. The gene calls are TRBV7-9 and TRBJ1-5, with 8 bases that match TRBD1. Germline-derived CDR1 and CDR2 are SEHNR and FQNEAQ (reference sequence). CDR3 length equals 14 residues. The ends lost 3 bases at V and 6 bases at J; junction bases unmatched: 4.

This clone was observed once. The chain is built from TRBV19 and TRBJ2-7; D might be TRBD1 (6 bases). This CDR3 comprises 16 residues. The germline V gene has CDR1 LNHDA and CDR2 SQIVND (reference sequence). The V end was cut by 6 bases, the J end by 3 bases, with 21 bases between. CDR3 coding DNA: TGTGCCAGTAGAGCCGGTGGGACAACTGGAAACTACGAGCAGTACTTC. This encodes CASRAGGTTGNYEQYF.

This clone was seen more than once but under ten times. This chain joins TRBV5-4 and TRBJ2-7, with D unclear. Trimming stripped 4 bases from V and 0 bases from J, with 14 bases between. The CDR3 is 15 amino acids. The V gene's germline CDR1 is SGHNT and CDR2 YYREEE (reference sequence). The CDR3 here is CASSRYSSPSYEQYF. The DNA for the CDR3 is TGTGCCAGCAGCCGATACTCGTCCCCCTCCTACGAGCAGTACTTC. Filled out from reference TRBV5-4 and TRBJ2-7, the complete variable domain reads ETGVTQSPTHLIKTRGQQVTLRCSSQSGHNTVSWYQQALGQGPQFIFQYYREEENGRGNFPPRFSGLQFPNYSSELNVNALELDDSALYLCASSRYSSPSYEQYFGPGTRLTVT.

V and J are TRBV5-4 and TRBJ1-2, with D maybe TRBD1 (6 bases). CDR1 and CDR2 (germline): SGHNT, YYREEE (reference sequence). CDR3 length equals 13 residues. Trimming stripped 4 bases from V and 8 bases from J, with 15 bases between. This CDR3 reads CASSRTGLGGYTF. The CDR3 DNA sequence: TGTGCCAGCAGCCGAACAGGGCTGGGGGGCTACACCTTC.

The J gene is TRBJ2-1, the V gene TRBV6-5; D is perhaps TRBD1 (6 bases). The CDR3 is 15 amino acids. Between the trimmed V and J ends, which lost 2 bases and 7 bases, there was a span of 15 bases. Germline values: CDR1 MNHEY, CDR2 SVGAGI. The CDR3 here is CASSYGLGARNEQFF. CDR3 sequence (DNA): TGTGCCAGCAGTTACGGGCTGGGGGCACGGAATGAGCAGTTCTTC.

This clone is classed as medium-sized. The V call is TRBV3-1 (or the pseudogene TRBV3-2), the J call TRBJ2-3; 13 bases are a match to TRBD2. Germline V gives CDR1 LGHDT, CDR2 YNNKEL (reference sequence). V was pared by 2 bases and J by 4 bases, with 3 bases of the junction left unmatched. CDR3 length: 16 amino acids. CDR3 in DNA: TGTGCCAGCAGCCAACGACTAGCGGGGGGTGCAGATACGCAGTATTTT. This codes for CASSQRLAGGADTQYF.

CDR3 in amino acids: CASSLLQGNYGYTF. The CDR3 nucleotides read TGTGCCAGCAGCTTGCTGCAGGGTAACTATGGCTACACCTTC. The chain uses TRBV5-5 and TRBJ1-2, with D tentatively TRBD1 (5 bases). The CDR3 length is 14 residues. The germline V gene has CDR1 SGHKS and CDR2 YYEKEE (reference sequence). The V end lost 1 base, the J end lost 1 base, and 8 bases lay between the germline ends.

CDR3 nucleotides: TGCGCCAGCAGCCAAGGTGCATACACGAACACCGGGGAGCTGTTTTTT. Its protein product is CASSQGAYTNTGELFF. The V and J genes are TRBV4-1 and TRBJ2-2; no firm D call. The V end was cut by 1 base, the J end by 0 bases, with 9 bases between. CDR1 MGHRA and CDR2 YSYEKL come from the germline V gene. CDR3 length equals 16 residues.

This chain uses TRBV10-1 with TRBJ1-1; D not resolved. This CDR3 is built from 14 residues. V gave up 1 base and J gave up 5 bases, with 11 bases separating them. The V gene's germline CDR1 is WNHNN and CDR2 SYGVQD (reference sequence). CDR3 nucleotides: TGCGCCAGCAGTGAGTTAGCCAGATCAACTGAAGCTTTCTTT. This translates into CASSELARSTEAFF.

This clone was seen just once. Likely a read error: the CDR3 ends without its conserved phenylalanine or tryptophan. The limits of the CDR3 on the DNA are not certain, so only TCRdb's listed CDR3 is given. This rearrangement joins TRBV21-1 to TRBJ1-1; the table assigns TRBD1, which was not confirmed against the DNA. TRBV21-1 is termed a pseudogene. The CDR3 contains 14 residues when both ends are counted. The CDR3 reads CASSKSWTGNQRGR.

The chain joins TRBV27 to TRBJ1-5, with D perhaps matching TRBD1 (5 bases). CDR3 length equals 15 residues. Trimming removed 8 bases at V and 2 bases at J, with 16 bases between. Germline CDR1 MNHEY, CDR2 SMNVEV (reference sequence). The CDR3 region is CASRRGVDGNQPQHF. As DNA, the CDR3 is TGTGCCAGCCGCCGGGGGGTGGACGGCAATCAGCCCCAGCATTTT.

The chain recombines TRBV30 with TRBJ2-7, with 9 positions matching TRBD1. This CDR3 is 13 amino acids long. V was pared by 4 bases and J by 7 bases, with 8 bases of the junction left unmatched. From germline, CDR1 is GTSNPN and CDR2 SVGIG (reference sequence). CDR3 amino acids: CAWMRDRVGEQYF. The CDR3 nucleotides are TGTGCCTGGATGCGGGACAGGGTTGGGGAGCAGTACTTC. Filled out from reference TRBV30 and TRBJ2-7, the complete variable domain reads SQTIHQWPATLVQPVGSPLSLECTVEGTSNPNLYWYRQAAGRGLQLLFYSVGIGQISSEVPQNLSASRPQDRQFILSSKKLLLSDSGFYLCAWMRDRVGEQYFGPGTRLTVT.

The rearrangement uses TRBV3-1 (or the pseudogene TRBV3-2) and TRBJ1-2, with D perhaps matching TRBD1 (6 bases). Germline CDR1 and CDR2: LGHDT and YNNKEL (reference sequence). CDR3 length: 14 residues. With 5 bases removed from V and 8 bases from J, the gap between germline ends came to 18 bases. The CDR3 bases are TGTGCCAGCAGCACTCCCTCCCGCGGGGGCGGCTACACCTTC. Translating it yields CASSTPSRGGGYTF.

The chain joins TRBV9 to TRBJ2-2; TRBD2 agrees at 12 bases. CDR1 and CDR2 from the germline V gene are SGDLS and YYNGEE. The CDR3 has 16 amino acids. With V trimmed by 3 bases and J by 5 bases, 5 bases remained unmatched. CDR3 sequence (DNA): TGTGCCAGCAGCGCCCAGACTAGCGGGGGTACCGGGGAGCTGTTTTTT. Translated: CASSAQTSGGTGELFF.

Of note for this clone: Additional DNA sequences in this sample encode the identical CDR3. This chain joins TRBV5-6 and TRBJ1-2, with 7 positions matching TRBD1. The CDR3 has 15 amino acids. After removal of 0 bases from V and 5 bases from J, the junction contained 7 bases not matched to a gene. The germline V gene has CDR1 SGHDT and CDR2 YYEEEE. CDR3 nucleotide sequence: TGTGCCAGCAGCTTGGTTACAGGGGTCGGATATGGCTACACCTTC. Its translation is CASSLVTGVGYGYTF.

The chain has TRBV11-2 and TRBJ2-7; 9 bases align to TRBD1. The V segment lost 3 bases and the J segment 3 bases; nucleotides outside the gene matches: 6. The CDR3 totals 15 residues. The germline gives CDR1 SGHAT, CDR2 FQNNGV. CDR3 sequence reads: CASSLAGQGLYEQYF. CDR3 in DNA: TGTGCCAGCAGCTTGGCGGGACAGGGCCTCTACGAGCAGTACTTC.

J is TRBJ1-2 and V is TRBV25-1, with D maybe TRBD1 (5 bases). This CDR3 has 15 amino acids. Trimming cost V 3 bases and J 9 bases, with 20 bases left between them. Germline assignment: CDR1 MGHDK and CDR2 SYGVNS. CDR3: CASSDGGTGARCYTF. The CDR3 region has the DNA TGTGCCAGCAGTGATGGCGGGACCGGCGCGAGATGCTACACCTTC.

This clone was seen only a few times. The chain joins TRBV7-3 to TRBJ1-2, with a tentative D call TRBD1 (5 bases). Deletions cut 0 bases from V and 6 bases from J, with 17 bases between. Germline-derived CDR1 and CDR2 are SGHTA and FQGTGA. The CDR3 consists of 16 residues. The CDR3 loop is CASSLTPLLGVDGYTF. The CDR3, as DNA: TGTGCCAGCAGCTTAACTCCCCTGCTAGGGGTAGATGGCTACACCTTC.

The chain joins TRBV5-1 to TRBJ2-7; 13 bases map to TRBD2. The V gene's germline CDR1 is SGHRS and CDR2 YFSETQ. This CDR3 contains 17 residues. Germline trimming cut 0 bases from V and 3 bases from J; bases unmatched to any gene: 6. The CDR3 DNA is TGCGCCAGCAGCTTGGGACTAGCGGGGGGCAATCACTACGAGCAGTACTTC. This sequence encodes CASSLGLAGGNHYEQYF.

V gene TRBV5-1 combines with J gene TRBJ1-4; 11 bases are a match to TRBD1. With V trimmed by 2 bases and J by 1 base, 4 bases remained unmatched. The CDR3 is made up of 17 amino acids. Germline values: CDR1 SGHRS, CDR2 YFSETQ. CDR3 loop: CASSLTGTGGTNEKLFF. The CDR3 DNA follows: TGCGCCAGCAGCTTAACAGGGACAGGGGGAACTAATGAAAAACTGTTTTTT. Looking up the rest from reference TRBV5-1 and TRBJ1-4 gives the full variable domain: KAGVTQTPRYLIKTRGQQVTLSCSPISGHRSVSWYQQTPGQGLQFLFEYFSETQRNKGNFPGRFSGRQFSNSRSEMNVSTLELGDSALYLCASSLTGTGGTNEKLFFGSGTQLSVL.

The chain couples TRBV7-9 to TRBJ2-7; no definite D call. Germline CDR1 is SEHNR and CDR2 is FQNEAQ (reference sequence). The CDR3 contains 13 residues. The V gene lost 1 base and the J gene lost 3 bases, with 7 bases spanning the gap. In DNA form, the CDR3 reads TGTGCCAGCAGCTTAGAACACCTCTACGAGCAGTACTTC. As protein: CASSLEHLYEQYF.

This chain connects TRBV12-5 to TRBJ2-7; the D gene is possibly TRBD2 (5 bases). V gave up 3 bases and J gave up 3 bases, with 12 bases separating them. This CDR3 is built from 14 residues. Germline CDR1 and CDR2: LGHNT and FRNRAP. DNA for the CDR3: TGTGCTAGTGGTTTTCGACGGACTCTCTACGAGCAGTACTTC. It is translated as CASGFRRTLYEQYF.

The chain employs TRBV6-1 and TRBJ1-3; possibly TRBD1 for D (5 bases). V lost 2 bases and J lost 0, with 14 bases in between. The CDR3 is 17 amino acids. The germline V gene has CDR1 MNHNS and CDR2 SASEGT. CDR3 nucleotides: TGTGCCAGCAGTGAACGCCAGGGTTCCCGCTCTGGAAACACCATATATTTT. Translating it yields CASSERQGSRSGNTIYF.

The chain is built from TRBV9 and TRBJ2-1; maybe TRBD2 (6 bases). Deletions cut 8 bases from V and 2 bases from J, with 14 bases between. This CDR3 has 14 amino acids. Per germline, CDR1 SGDLS and CDR2 YYNGEE. For the CDR3, the DNA is TGTGCCAGTTGCCGGGACTTCGCCTACAATGAGCAGTTCTTC. Translating it yields CASCRDFAYNEQFF.

The table lists this clone with a few counts. The chain has TRBV5-4 and TRBJ2-3, with TRBD1 identical over 7 bases. The length of the CDR3 is 18 residues. Per the germline V gene, CDR1 is SGHNT and CDR2 is YYREEE (reference sequence). With 3 bases clipped from V and 2 bases from J, the junction kept 15 bases outside the gene matches. CDR3 region: CASSSKEFRDSITDTQYF. For the CDR3, the DNA is TGTGCCAGCAGCTCCAAGGAATTTAGGGACAGCATCACAGATACGCAGTATTTT.